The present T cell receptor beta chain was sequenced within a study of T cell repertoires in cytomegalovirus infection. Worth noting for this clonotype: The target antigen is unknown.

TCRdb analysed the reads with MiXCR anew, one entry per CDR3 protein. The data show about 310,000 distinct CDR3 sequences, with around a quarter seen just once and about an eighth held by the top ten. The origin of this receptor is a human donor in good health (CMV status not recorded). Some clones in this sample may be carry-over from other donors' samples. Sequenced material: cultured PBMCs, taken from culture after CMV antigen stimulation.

CDR3 in DNA: TGTGCCAGTAGTAGGCGACAGGGGAACTATGGCTACACCTTC. Protein product: CASSRRQGNYGYTF. The chain links TRBV19 to TRBJ1-2, with TRBD1 matching 8 bases. CDR3 length equals 14 residues. Looked up from germline, CDR1 is LNHDA and CDR2 is SQIVND (reference sequence). The ends lost 4 bases at V and 2 bases at J; junction bases unmatched: 3.